The 14 T cell receptor beta chains presented below share a single source sample, sequenced in a study of T cells in Graves' hyperthyroidism and ophthalmopathy. Researchers amplified the TCR beta CDR3 regions from RNA transcripts. TCR CDR3 underwent first-round RT-PCR with the HTBI primer set. TCRdb fed the multiplex PCR reads into MiXCR, producing one record per CDR3 protein. Of about 570,000 distinct CDR3 sequences in the sample, more than 45% were seen once. Sequencing input: peripheral blood or thyroid tissue (not recorded which). These receptors all stem from an adult woman with Graves' disease, either hyperthyroidism or ophthalmopathy (not recorded which).

Concerning this clonotype: This CDR3 is missing its conserved last phenylalanine or tryptophan, likely due to a read error. The DNA is left out, because the CDR3 cannot be placed on it with certainty; the CDR3 is given as TCRdb lists it. The genes are TRBV5-6 and TRBJ2-2. The CDR3 is made up of 8 amino acids, end residues included. Germline V gene sequence: CDR1 SGHDT, CDR2 YYEEEE. The CDR3: CASSLEHI.

Ten or more counts support this clonotype. This chain joins TRBV10-3 and TRBJ2-5; 11 bases fit TRBD2. The germline gives CDR1 ENHRY, CDR2 SYGVKD. The CDR3 is made up of 15 amino acids. V lost 6 bases to trimming and J lost 5 bases; unmatched junction nucleotides: 8. CDR3 sequence (DNA): TGTGCCATCAGGATTACTAGCGGGGGTGGGGAGACCCAGTACTTC. It is translated as CAIRITSGGGETQYF.

At least ten counts were recorded for this clonotype. V gene TRBV10-3 combines with J gene TRBJ1-1; 10 nucleotides align to TRBD1. In germline, CDR1 is ENHRY, CDR2 SYGVKD. The CDR3 loop spans 14 amino acids. Trimming at V came to 4 bases and at J to 1 base, leaving 0 bases not matched to a gene. The CDR3 bases are TGTGCCATCAGTGGGGACAGGGGGAACACTGAAGCTTTCTTT. Translating it yields CAISGDRGNTEAFF.

In this sample, this clonotype turned up many times. V and J are TRBV20-1 and TRBJ1-1, with D unclear. V lost 1 base to trimming and J lost 3 bases, with 15 bases between them. Germline V gene lookup returns CDR1 DFQATT and CDR2 SNEGSKA (reference sequence). This CDR3 comprises 15 residues. Here the CDR3 reads CSARGIRGVDTEAFF. The CDR3 bases are TGCAGTGCTAGAGGTATCCGGGGTGTGGACACTGAAGCTTTCTTT.

For the CDR3, the DNA is TGCGCCAGCAGCTTGGACGTCAGGATGAACACCGGGGAGCTGTTTTTT. Its translation is CASSLDVRMNTGELFF. The chain couples TRBV5-1 to TRBJ2-2, with D unclear. V shed 0 bases and J shed 1 base, with 10 bases lying between them. The CDR3 extends over 16 amino acids. Germline V lookup: CDR1 SGHRS, CDR2 YFSETQ.

A word on this clonotype: A much larger clone lies a single base off, so this may be a read error. The chain links TRBV13 to TRBJ1-4; D may be TRBD1 (6 bases). The CDR3 sequence is 14 residues long. Trimming removed 8 bases from V and 3 bases from J, with 13 bases in between. Per the germline V gene, CDR1 is PRHDT and CDR2 is FYEKMQ (reference sequence). CDR3 in amino acids: CASGSRGANEKLFF. The CDR3, as DNA: TGTGCCAGCGGCTCCAGGGGTGCTAATGAAAAACTGTTTTTT.

Notes on this clonotype: A much larger clone differs by one base, so this may be a read error. This chain uses TRBV20-1 with TRBJ2-2; perhaps TRBD2 as D (7 bases). The CDR3 runs to 15 residues. CDR1 is DFQATT and CDR2 is SNEGSKA in the germline V gene (reference sequence). The CDR3 nucleotides read TGCAGTGCTAACTATCACGGGGCGGGGGCCGGGGAGCTGCTTTTT. Amino acids: CSANYHGAGAGELLF.

The rearrangement links TRBV7-9 to TRBJ1-6; D is ambiguous. The CDR3 sequence is 10 residues long. Trimming cost V 5 bases and J 7 bases, with 0 bases left between them. Germline loops: CDR1 SEHNR, CDR2 FQNEAQ (reference sequence). The CDR3 loop reads CASSNSPLHF. CDR3 nucleotides: TGTGCCAGCAGCAATTCACCCCTCCACTTT.

The chain couples TRBV9 to TRBJ1-2, with 7 bases identical to TRBD1. Germline lookup yields CDR1 SGDLS and CDR2 YYNGEE. CDR3 length: 15 amino acids. J lost 2 bases, V lost 1 base, and 5 bases had no gene match. The CDR3 region has the DNA TGTGCCAGCAGCGTAACGGGGACAGTAAACTATGGCTACACCTTC. It encodes CASSVTGTVNYGYTF.

This clonotype has a count of ten or more. CDR3 nucleotides: TGCGCCAGCAGCTTAGCAACGGGACGGGTCGAAGCTTTCTTT. Its protein product is CASSLATGRVEAFF. This chain connects TRBV5-1 to TRBJ1-1; possibly TRBD1 for D (5 bases). The germline CDR1 and CDR2 sequences are SGHRS and YFSETQ. V was clipped by 2 bases and J by 8 bases, with 16 bases between them. There are 14 residues in the CDR3.

This rearrangement joins TRBV20-1 to TRBJ1-5; D not resolved. In germline, CDR1 is DFQATT, CDR2 SNEGSKA (reference sequence). Trimming took 5 bases from V and 5 from J, leaving 16 bases between them. The CDR3 is made up of 14 amino acids. Here the CDR3 reads CSAYVPGWDQPQHF. The CDR3 region has the DNA TGCAGTGCTTATGTCCCGGGGTGGGATCAGCCCCAGCATTTT.

This clonotype was seen only once. V gene TRBV12-3 or TRBV12-4 combines with J gene TRBJ2-7; 7 bases line up with TRBD1. The V and J ends lost 4 bases and 3 bases, in that order; junction bases with no gene match: 9. This CDR3 spans 15 amino acids. The CDR3 DNA reads as TGTGCCAGCAGTTGGCCGGGACAGCCTAACTACGAGCAGTACTTC. Protein: CASSWPGQPNYEQYF.

V usage is TRBV10-3 and J usage is TRBJ2-5, with a weak D call TRBD1 (5 bases). Germline-derived CDR1 and CDR2 are ENHRY and SYGVKD. V was cut by 11 bases and J by 0 bases, with 16 bases left in between. CDR3 length: 14 residues. CDR3 loop: CAAKRTGDQETQYF. The CDR3 coding sequence is TGTGCCGCCAAACGAACAGGAGACCAAGAGACCCAGTACTTC.

This clonotype was seen a single time. The chain recombines TRBV10-3 with TRBJ2-6; D perhaps matches TRBD1 (6 bases). CDR1 is ENHRY, CDR2 SYGVKD, per germline. The CDR3 is 15 amino acids. V was cut by 8 bases and J by 0 bases, with 11 bases left in between. CDR3 in amino acids: CAIRDTRSGANVLTF. In DNA, the CDR3 is TGTGCCATCCGGGACACGCGCTCTGGGGCCAACGTCCTGACTTTC.